These 20 T cell receptor beta chains were sequenced from one sample in a study of T-cell reconstitution after alpha-beta-depleted transplantation in children. Unique molecular identifiers featured in how the TCRbeta library was prepared. TCRdb reprocessed the PCR reads via MiXCR and lists one record per CDR3 protein. The table lists around 960,000 distinct CDR3 sequences, around 30% of them singletons, with roughly 31% in the top ten. The sample here was PBMCs, mostly from graft donor cells, taken 360 days after TCRalphabeta/CD19-depleted stem cell transplant. The receptor set was obtained from a boy under two years old who had a stem cell transplant for SCID, so the T cells may come from the graft donor.

The gene calls are TRBV14 and TRBJ2-7; TRBD1 matches 8 bases. With V trimmed by 0 bases and J by 1 base, 2 bases remained unmatched. The CDR3 is made up of 15 amino acids. Germline V gives CDR1 SGHDN, CDR2 FVKESK. In nucleotides, the CDR3 is TGTGCCAGCAGCCAAGAACAGGGGGAATCCTACGAGCAGTACTTC. It specifies CASSQEQGESYEQYF.

The gene calls are TRBV5-1 and TRBJ1-2, with D uncertain. The germline V and J ends were trimmed by 4 bases and 0 bases, with 13 bases remaining between them. The CDR3 sequence is 15 residues long. The germline V gene encodes CDR1 SGHRS and CDR2 YFSETQ. The CDR3 reads CASSLAGRANYGYTF. In nucleotides, the CDR3 is TGCGCCAGCAGCCTCGCGGGAAGAGCTAACTATGGCTACACCTTC.

The chain is built from TRBV29-1 and TRBJ2-1; 12 bases map to TRBD2. The CDR3 extends over 19 amino acids. The V segment lost 7 bases and the J segment 1 base; nucleotides outside the gene matches: 17. Germline V lookup: CDR1 SQVTM, CDR2 ANQGSEA. The DNA for the CDR3 is TGCAGCGCCAAAAAGGGTCCTAGCGGGGGGGTTTTGTCCTACAATGAGCAGTTCTTC. The encoded protein is CSAKKGPSGGVLSYNEQFF.

The rearrangement uses TRBV20-1 and TRBJ2-7, with D possibly being TRBD2 (6 bases). The CDR3 sequence is 14 residues long. Trimming cost V 3 bases and J 5 bases, with 17 bases left between them. Germline assignment: CDR1 DFQATT and CDR2 SNEGSKA (reference sequence). The CDR3: CSASRGGPDDEQYF. CDR3 nucleotide sequence: TGCAGTGCTAGTAGGGGAGGCCCGGACGACGAGCAGTACTTC.

The rearrangement links TRBV7-9 to TRBJ2-7, with D possibly being TRBD1 or TRBD2 (7 bases each). V was shortened by 4 bases and J by 7 bases, with 26 bases between the two germline ends. Germline loops: CDR1 SEHNR, CDR2 FQNEAQ (reference sequence). This CDR3 has 17 residues. CDR3 residues: CASSSPGGQRHSREQYF. The CDR3 DNA reads TGTGCCAGCAGCTCCCCGGGGGGACAGAGACACTCGAGAGAGCAGTACTTC.

The chain is built from TRBV5-1 and TRBJ2-7; a weak D match, TRBD1 (5 bases). The germline V gene encodes CDR1 SGHRS and CDR2 YFSETQ. This CDR3 is built from 14 residues. V gave up 0 bases and J gave up 12 bases, with 19 bases separating them. The CDR3 DNA sequence: TGCGCCAGCAGCTTGGGTGACAGCCTCACCCCCCCGTACTTC. Its protein is CASSLGDSLTPPYF.

The table lists this clonotype with a few counts. The chain links TRBV6-2 or TRBV6-3 to TRBJ1-2, with D tentatively TRBD1 (5 bases). CDR1 is MNHEY and CDR2 is SVGEGT in the germline V gene. This CDR3 comprises 17 residues. Trimming shortened V by 5 bases and J by 4 bases, and 23 bases separated the two germline ends. DNA for the CDR3: TGTGCCAGCAGTCACAACGGTCGGGACCTCCGGGGCTATGGCTACACCTTC. It specifies CASSHNGRDLRGYGYTF.

The chain is built from TRBV4-1 and TRBJ2-5, with 7 nucleotides matching TRBD1. Germline CDR1 and CDR2: MGHRA and YSYEKL. This CDR3 contains 15 residues. Trimming at V came to 0 bases and at J to 3 bases, leaving 4 bases not matched to a gene. CDR3 in DNA: TGCGCCAGCAGCCAAGATCGACAGGGAAAAGAGACCCAGTACTTC. Protein product: CASSQDRQGKETQYF.

The CDR3 region is CASSKSWMRGLGSYNEQFF. CDR3 DNA: TGTGCCAGCAGCAAAAGTTGGATGAGGGGCCTCGGCTCCTACAATGAGCAGTTCTTC. The chain combines TRBV21-1 with TRBJ2-1; the table calls TRBD2, which could not be checked here. TRBV21-1 is designated a pseudogene. The CDR3 covers 19 residues.

Only a few counts were recorded for this clonotype. The chain employs TRBV28 and TRBJ1-1; D is ambiguous. CDR3 length: 12 amino acids. Germline-derived CDR1 and CDR2 are MDHEN and SYDVKM. Trimming took off 6 bases at V and 12 bases at J, with 17 bases between the two ends. The CDR3 loop is CASRTPPRGSFF. As DNA, the CDR3 is TGTGCCAGCAGAACCCCCCCTCGAGGATCTTTCTTT.

The V and J genes are TRBV28 and TRBJ2-7; a weak D match, TRBD1 (6 bases). Germline CDR1 and CDR2: MDHEN and SYDVKM. Trimming took off 6 bases at V and 5 bases at J, with 17 bases between the two ends. This CDR3 is built from 14 residues. The DNA for the CDR3 is TGTGCCAGCAGCCCACCCGTTACAGGGAACGAGCAGTACTTC. It yields the protein CASSPPVTGNEQYF. Filled out from reference TRBV28 and TRBJ2-7, the complete variable domain reads DVKVTQSSRYLVKRTGEKVFLECVQDMDHENMFWYRQDPGLGLRLIYFSYDVKMKEKGDIPEGYSVSREKKERFSLILESASTNQTSMYLCASSPPVTGNEQYFGPGTRLTVT.

This clonotype was found a few times. The gene calls are TRBV14 and TRBJ1-2; 8 bases are shared with TRBD1. V was clipped by 1 base and J by 8 bases; unmatched bases: 6. Germline V gene data show CDR1 as SGHDN and CDR2 as FVKESK. The CDR3 consists of 14 residues. The CDR3 is CASSQGTGRRGYTF. CDR3 nucleotides: TGTGCCAGCAGCCAAGGGACAGGGAGGCGCGGCTACACCTTC.

V usage is TRBV12-3 or TRBV12-4 and J usage is TRBJ2-1, with TRBD1 matching 7 bases. This CDR3 has 15 amino acids. J lost 5 bases, V lost 2 bases, and 6 bases had no gene match. The CDR3 spells CASSLLGTGDNEQFF. The CDR3 nucleotides are TGTGCCAGCAGTTTACTTGGAACAGGGGACAATGAGCAGTTCTTC.

This clonotype was found a few times. V and J are TRBV28 and TRBJ2-7; tentative D call: TRBD2 (7 bases). The CDR3 spans 15 residues. V shed 6 bases and J shed 3 bases, with 18 bases lying between them. Per germline, CDR1 MDHEN and CDR2 SYDVKM. CDR3 bases: TGTGCCAGCAGGCCCCCCGGACAGCGGGGCTACGAGCAGTACTTC. It encodes CASRPPGQRGYEQYF.

This clonotype was observed a single time. The chain carries TRBV15 and TRBJ2-2; D gene unclear. This CDR3 contains 17 residues. In germline, CDR1 is LNHNV, CDR2 YYDKDF (reference sequence). The V end was cut by 4 bases, the J end by 4 bases, with 19 bases between. CDR3 in DNA: TGTGCCACCAGCACACGTTTATCTCCGGTTAGCACCGGGGAGCTGTTTTTT. This sequence encodes CATSTRLSPVSTGELFF.

The chain uses TRBV5-1 and TRBJ2-1, with D maybe TRBD1 (6 bases). The CDR3 length is 15 residues. V lost 7 bases to trimming and J lost 0 bases, with 14 bases between them. The germline CDR1 and CDR2 sequences are SGHRS and YFSETQ. CDR3 nucleotides: TGCGCCAGCTCGACACTGGGGGCCTCCTACAATGAGCAGTTCTTC. Protein: CASSTLGASYNEQFF. The whole variable domain, remainder taken from reference TRBV5-1 and TRBJ2-1, is KAGVTQTPRYLIKTRGQQVTLSCSPISGHRSVSWYQQTPGQGLQFLFEYFSETQRNKGNFPGRFSGRQFSNSRSEMNVSTLELGDSALYLCASSTLGASYNEQFFGPGTRLTVL.

The chain joins TRBV20-1 to TRBJ2-3; D unclear. There are 11 residues in the CDR3. V lost 6 bases, J lost 6 bases, and 10 bases lay in between. Germline values: CDR1 DFQATT, CDR2 SNEGSKA (reference sequence). CDR3 nucleotide sequence: TGCAGTGCCCTAATTGGTGATACGCAGTATTTT. Translated: CSALIGDTQYF.

The chain is built from TRBV15 and TRBJ2-5, with 7 bases aligning to TRBD2. There are 18 residues in the CDR3. The V gene end was trimmed by 4 bases and the J gene end by 5 bases; junction bases not matched to a gene: 19. The V gene's germline CDR1 is LNHNV and CDR2 YYDKDF (reference sequence). CDR3 region: CATSKTRRTPAGRETQYF. CDR3 in DNA: TGTGCCACCAGCAAGACGCGTAGGACCCCAGCGGGGAGGGAGACCCAGTACTTC.

This clonotype came up once. As DNA, the CDR3 is TGTGCCAGCAGTTACCGGGGGGGGGACTCCGAGATAGAGTACTTC. It is translated as CASSYRGGDSEIEYF. The chain couples TRBV6-5 to TRBJ2-7, with 8 bases identical to TRBD2. J was trimmed by 11 bases and V by 2 bases; bases with no gene match: 14. The germline gives CDR1 MNHEY, CDR2 SVGAGI. The length of the CDR3 is 15 residues.

V gene TRBV5-1 combines with J gene TRBJ2-1, with TRBD1 matching 11 bases. Unmatched junction bases numbered 6, after V lost 4 bases and J lost 15 bases. The CDR3 has 12 residues. Germline V CDR1 and CDR2: SGHRS, YFSETQ. The CDR3 DNA is TGCGCCAGCAGCCGGACAGGGGGCCCCCGGTTCTTC. Its translation is CASSRTGGPRFF.